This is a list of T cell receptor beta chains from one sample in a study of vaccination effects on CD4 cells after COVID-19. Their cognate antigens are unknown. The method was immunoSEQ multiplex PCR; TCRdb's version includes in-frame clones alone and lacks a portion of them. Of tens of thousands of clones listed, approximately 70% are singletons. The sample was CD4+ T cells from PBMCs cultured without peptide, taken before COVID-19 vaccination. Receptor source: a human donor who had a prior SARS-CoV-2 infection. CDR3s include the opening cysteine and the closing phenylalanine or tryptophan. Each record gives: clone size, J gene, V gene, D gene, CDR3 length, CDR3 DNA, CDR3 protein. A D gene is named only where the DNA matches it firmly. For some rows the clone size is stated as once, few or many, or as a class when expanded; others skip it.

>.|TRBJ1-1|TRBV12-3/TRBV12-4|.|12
TGTGCCAGCAGTTCGCGTGGAACTGAAGCTTTCTTT
CASSSRGTEAFF
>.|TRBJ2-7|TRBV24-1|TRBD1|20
TGTGCCACCAGTGATTTGGTCAGGGACAGGGTCCAAGAACGCCCTTACGAGCAGTACTTC
CATSDLVRDRVQERPYEQYF
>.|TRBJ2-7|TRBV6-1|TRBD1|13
TGTGCCAGCAGTGAAACTACAGGGGACGAGCAGTACTTC
CASSETTGDEQYF
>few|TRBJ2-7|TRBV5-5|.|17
TGTGCCAGCAGCTTAAATGCGTCTCCAGGACTCACCTACGAGCAGTACTTC
CASSLNASPGLTYEQYF
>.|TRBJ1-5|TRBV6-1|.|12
TGTGCCAGCAGTGATGACCCTAGGCACCAGCATTTT
CASSDDPRHQHF
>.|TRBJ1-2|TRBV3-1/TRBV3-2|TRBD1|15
TGTGCCAGCAGCCAAGGCAGGGGGGTGGCCTATGGCTACACCTTC
CASSQGRGVAYGYTF
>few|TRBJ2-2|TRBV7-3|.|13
TGTGCCAGCAGCCCGTGGGGTTCCGGGGAGCTGTTTTTT
CASSPWGSGELFF
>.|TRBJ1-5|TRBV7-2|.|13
TGTGCCAGCAGCTTAGGGGTAAATCAGCCCCAGCATTTT
CASSLGVNQPQHF
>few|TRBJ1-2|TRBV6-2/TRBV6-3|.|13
TGTGCCAGCAGTTTGCGGGGGCTGGGCGGCTACACCTTC
CASSLRGLGGYTF
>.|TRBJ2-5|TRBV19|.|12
TGTGCCAGTAGCTACAATAGAGAGACCCAGTACTTC
CASSYNRETQYF
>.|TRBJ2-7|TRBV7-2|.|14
TGTGCCAGCAGCTTAACCGTCTCTAGCTCCGAGCAGTACTTC
CASSLTVSSSEQYF
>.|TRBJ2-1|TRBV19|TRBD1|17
TGTGCCAGTAGCCTGATACGCACAGGGGGCATGTTAGATGAGCAGTTCTTC
CASSLIRTGGMLDEQFF
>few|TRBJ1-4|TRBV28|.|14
TGTGCCAGCAGTTTTTCAGGGTCGGGTGAAAAACTGTTTTTT
CASSFSGSGEKLFF
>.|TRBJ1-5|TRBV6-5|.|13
TGTGCCAGCAGTTACTCGAGGACTCAGCCCCAGCATTTT
CASSYSRTQPQHF
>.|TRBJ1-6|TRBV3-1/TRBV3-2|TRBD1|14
TGTGCCAGCAGCCTAACAGGGGCTGATTCACCCCTCCACTTT
CASSLTGADSPLHF
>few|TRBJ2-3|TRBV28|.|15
TGTGCCAGCAGCAGGGGTGCGGGAGCCACAGATACGCAGTATTTT
CASSRGAGATDTQYF
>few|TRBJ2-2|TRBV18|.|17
TGTGCCAGCTCACCACTTACTACAGGGTTGGACACCGGGGAGCTGTTTTTT
CASSPLTTGLDTGELFF
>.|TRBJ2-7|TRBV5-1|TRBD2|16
TGCGCCAGCAGCTTTCTGACTAGCGGAACTTCCTACGAGCAGTACTTC
CASSFLTSGTSYEQYF
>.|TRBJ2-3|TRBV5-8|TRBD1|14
TGTGCCAGCAGCGAGGACAGGGGGACAGATACGCAGTATTTT
CASSEDRGTDTQYF
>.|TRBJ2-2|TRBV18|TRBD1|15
TGTGCCAGCTCGATAGAGGGACAGCGCACCGGGGAGCTGTTTTTT
CASSIEGQRTGELFF
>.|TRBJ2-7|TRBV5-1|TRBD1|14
TGCGCCAGCAGCTTGGTCGGGACAGCTTACGAGCAGTACTTC
CASSLVGTAYEQYF
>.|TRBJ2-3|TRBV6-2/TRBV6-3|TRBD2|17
TGTGCCAGCAGTTACCCCGGTGTAGCGGGATTCACAGATACGCAGTATTTT
CASSYPGVAGFTDTQYF
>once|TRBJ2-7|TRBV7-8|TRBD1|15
TGTGCCAGCAGCCCTCGGGACAGACTCTCCTACGAGCAGTACTTC
CASSPRDRLSYEQYF
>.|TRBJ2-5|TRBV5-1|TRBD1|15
TGCGCCAGCAGCTCCTCCGGGACAGGGATGGAGACCCAGTACTTC
CASSSSGTGMETQYF
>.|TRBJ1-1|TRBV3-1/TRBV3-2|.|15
TGTGCCAGCAGCCAAGATACAGGGAAGAACACTGAAGCTTTCTTT
CASSQDTGKNTEAFF
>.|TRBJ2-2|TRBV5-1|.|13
TGCGCCAGCAGCTCCCTAGAATCCGGGGAGCTGTTTTTT
CASSSLESGELFF
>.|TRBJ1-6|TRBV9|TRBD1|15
TGTGCCAGCAACGGACAGGGGTTGGGCAATTCACCCCTCCACTTT
CASNGQGLGNSPLHF
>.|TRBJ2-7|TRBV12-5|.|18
TGTGCTAGTGGTTTAAGGAGTTGGGTGCCGGACGGAGCCTACGAGCAGTACTTC
CASGLRSWVPDGAYEQYF
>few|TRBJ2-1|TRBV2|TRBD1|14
TGTGCCAGCCTGACAGGGCGCTCCTACAATGAGCAGTTCTTC
CASLTGRSYNEQFF
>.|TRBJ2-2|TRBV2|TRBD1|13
TGTGCCAGCACCCGGACAGGGACCGGGGAGCTGTTTTTT
CASTRTGTGELFF
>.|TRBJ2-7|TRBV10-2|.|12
TGCGCCAGCAGTCCCTTATCCTACGAGCAGTACTTC
CASSPLSYEQYF
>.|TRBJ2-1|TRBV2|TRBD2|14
TGTGCCAGCAGTGCGGGACTAGCGGTAAATGAGCAGTTCTTC
CASSAGLAVNEQFF
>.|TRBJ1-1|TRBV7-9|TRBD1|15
TGTGCCAGCAGCTTTCAGGAGGGGGCGCGCACTGAAGCTTTCTTT
CASSFQEGARTEAFF
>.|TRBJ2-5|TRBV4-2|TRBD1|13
TGTGCCAGCAGCCAGGGACAGGAAGAGACCCAGTACTTC
CASSQGQEETQYF